This T cell receptor beta chain emerged from a study of regulatory T cells in long-lasting Graves disease. Background on the study: The criterion for persistent Graves' disease was over 5 years of antithyroid drugs with positive TSH receptor antibodies. Study results and limitations: Relative to new patients (roughly 970), persistent patients exhibited greater sharing of public clonotypes (approximately 2,700). Preferential use of TRBV28, TRBJ1-2 and TRBJ2-5 was seen in persistent disease.

Sequencing libraries for TCR beta were prepared with iRepertoire HTBI primers and Arm-PCR of CDR3 regions. TCRdb re-called the multiplex PCR reads with MiXCR, one entry per CDR3 protein. This table holds roughly 450,000 distinct CDR3 sequences, roughly 20% found once. Time point described: persistent/refractory GD, antithyroid drugs over 5 years with positive TRAb. PBMC-extracted RNA yielded the TCR library. Blood from the periphery, around 9 milliliters in all, was drawn into EDTA tubes. This clonotype has ten or more counts. Its specificity is not known. Germline assignment: CDR1 PRHDT and CDR2 FYEKMQ (reference sequence). The CDR3 is made up of 14 amino acids. The germline V and J ends were trimmed by 5 bases and 5 bases, with 16 bases remaining between them.

This specimen was peripheral blood mononuclear cells (PBMCs), taken when the disease was refractory, from a patient treated with antithyroid drugs. The TCR sequence derives from a female donor with Graves disease. J is TRBJ2-7 and V is TRBV13, with D possibly being TRBD2 (7 bases). CDR3 nucleotides: TGTGCCAGCAGCGCCCCCCAGGGGAGGGACGAGCAGTACTTC. Amino acids: CASSAPQGRDEQYF.